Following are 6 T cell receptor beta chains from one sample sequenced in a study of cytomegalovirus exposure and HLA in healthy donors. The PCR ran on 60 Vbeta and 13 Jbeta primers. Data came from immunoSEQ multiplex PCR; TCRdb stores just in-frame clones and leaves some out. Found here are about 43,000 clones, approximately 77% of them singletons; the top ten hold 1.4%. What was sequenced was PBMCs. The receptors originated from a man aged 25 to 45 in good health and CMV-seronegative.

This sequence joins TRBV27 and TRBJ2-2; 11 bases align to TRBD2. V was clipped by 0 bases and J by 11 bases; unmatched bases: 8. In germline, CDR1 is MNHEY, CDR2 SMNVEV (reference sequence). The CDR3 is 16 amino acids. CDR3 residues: CASSLSQGLAARELFF. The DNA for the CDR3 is TGTGCCAGCAGTTTATCGCAGGGACTAGCGGCGAGAGAGCTGTTTTTT.

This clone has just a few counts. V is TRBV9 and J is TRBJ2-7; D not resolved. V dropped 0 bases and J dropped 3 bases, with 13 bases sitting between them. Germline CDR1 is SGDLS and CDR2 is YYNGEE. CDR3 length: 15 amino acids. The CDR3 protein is CASSVGAEKVYEQYF. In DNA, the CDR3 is TGTGCCAGCAGCGTAGGGGCAGAAAAGGTCTACGAGCAGTACTTC.

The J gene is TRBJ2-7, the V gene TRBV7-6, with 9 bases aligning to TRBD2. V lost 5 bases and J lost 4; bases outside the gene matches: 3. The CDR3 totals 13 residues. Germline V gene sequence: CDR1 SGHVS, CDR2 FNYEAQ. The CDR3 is CASSAGGPYEQYF. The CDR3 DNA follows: TGTGCCAGCAGCGCGGGGGGGCCTTACGAGCAGTACTTC.

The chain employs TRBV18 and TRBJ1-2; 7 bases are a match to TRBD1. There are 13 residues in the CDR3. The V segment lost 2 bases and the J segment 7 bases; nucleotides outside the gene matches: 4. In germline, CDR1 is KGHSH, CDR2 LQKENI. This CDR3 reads CASSPKRGLGYTF. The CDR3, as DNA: TGTGCCAGCTCACCAAAGAGGGGGCTTGGCTACACCTTC. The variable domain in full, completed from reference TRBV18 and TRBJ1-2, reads NAGVMQNPRHLVRRRGQEARLRCSPMKGHSHVYWYRQLPEEGLKFMVYLQKENIIDESGMPKERFSAEFPKEGPSILRIQQVVRGDSAAYFCASSPKRGLGYTFGSGTRLTVV.

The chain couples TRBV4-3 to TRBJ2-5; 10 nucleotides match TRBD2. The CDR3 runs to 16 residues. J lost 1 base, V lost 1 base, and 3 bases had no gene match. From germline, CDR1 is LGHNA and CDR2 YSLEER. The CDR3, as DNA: TGCGCCAGCAGCCAAGGGACTAGCGGATTCCAAGAGACCCAGTACTTC. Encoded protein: CASSQGTSGFQETQYF.

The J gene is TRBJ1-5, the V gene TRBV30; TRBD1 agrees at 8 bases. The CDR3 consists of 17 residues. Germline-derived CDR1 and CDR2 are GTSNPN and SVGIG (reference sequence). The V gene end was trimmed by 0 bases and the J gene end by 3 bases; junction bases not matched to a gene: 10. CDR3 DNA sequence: TGTGCCTGGAGTGTAGGGGCAGGGGGCATGATCAATCAGCCCCAGCATTTT. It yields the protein CAWSVGAGGMINQPQHF.